These 18 T cell receptor beta chains were sequenced from one sample in a study of blood T cell repertoires in COVID-19. The assay was immunoSEQ multiplex PCR, and TCRdb's table has in-frame clones only and misses some. The table lists about 47,000 clones, roughly 86% of them singletons. Sequencing was done on a sample of peripheral blood. The receptors come from a man between 50 and 59 years old with active COVID-19.

This rearrangement joins TRBV18 to TRBJ1-2, with TRBD1 matching 7 bases. Germline V gives CDR1 KGHSH, CDR2 LQKENI. Trimming cost V 2 bases and J 7 bases; bases outside gene matches: 10. The CDR3 has 15 amino acids. In nucleotides, the CDR3 is TGTGCCAGCTCACCATCCTATACAGGGGACCCTGGCTACACCTTC. Translation gives CASSPSYTGDPGYTF.

The chain recombines TRBV11-3 with TRBJ2-1; TRBD1 matches at 7 bases. CDR3 length equals 15 residues. Trimming cost V 5 bases and J 6 bases; bases outside gene matches: 10. Germline V gene sequence: CDR1 SGHNT, CDR2 YENEEA. Here the CDR3 reads CASSTRQGRSNEQFF. The CDR3 bases are TGTGCCAGCAGCACTCGACAGGGACGGAGCAATGAGCAGTTCTTC.

This chain's CDR3 is CASSYARGTYEQYF. CDR3 coding DNA: TGTGCCAGCAGTTACGCTCGAGGGACCTACGAGCAGTACTTC. The chain uses TRBV6-2 or TRBV6-3 and TRBJ2-7; weak D call: TRBD2 (5 bases). The CDR3 totals 14 residues. Germline CDR1 is MNHEY and CDR2 is SVGEGT. Trimming removed 2 bases at V and 2 bases at J, with 10 bases between.

V is TRBV3-1 (or the pseudogene TRBV3-2) and J is TRBJ1-3, with 7 bases identical to TRBD1. Looked up from germline, CDR1 is LGHDT and CDR2 is YNNKEL (reference sequence). The CDR3 loop spans 19 amino acids. V lost 6 bases, J lost 4 bases, and 21 bases stayed unmatched. CDR3 sequence reads: CASRPRRQGISSLGNTIYF. The CDR3 coding sequence is TGTGCCAGCAGGCCTCGCCGACAGGGAATTTCCTCTCTCGGAAACACCATATATTTT.

The J gene is TRBJ1-5, the V gene TRBV7-9, with D perhaps TRBD1 (5 bases). CDR1 is SEHNR, CDR2 FQNEAQ, per germline (reference sequence). V dropped 5 bases and J dropped 6 bases, with 17 bases sitting between them. This CDR3 spans 15 amino acids. In DNA, the CDR3 is TGTGCCAGCAGCCTTTGGGGGGGTGAGGCTCAGCCCCAGCATTTT. Encoded protein: CASSLWGGEAQPQHF.

This sequence joins TRBV6-1 and TRBJ2-3, with 7 bases lining up with TRBD2. The germline V gene has CDR1 MNHNS and CDR2 SASEGT. V gave up 3 bases and J gave up 0 bases; unmatched junction bases: 6. The CDR3 totals 16 residues. CDR3 amino acids: CASSEARGRSTDTQYF. The CDR3 DNA sequence: TGTGCCAGCAGTGAGGCGCGGGGGAGAAGCACAGATACGCAGTATTTT.

The chain combines TRBV7-9 with TRBJ2-3; TRBD2 agrees at 10 bases. V shed 4 bases, J shed 7 bases, and the junction held 5 bases outside the gene matches. Germline V gene lookup returns CDR1 SEHNR and CDR2 FQNEAQ (reference sequence). The CDR3 spans 14 residues. The CDR3 sequence is CASSSSGGWNTQYF. Here the CDR3 DNA reads TGTGCCAGCAGCTCTAGCGGGGGATGGAATACGCAGTATTTT.

This chain uses TRBV29-1 with TRBJ2-1, with 7 bases matching TRBD2. Unmatched junction bases numbered 5, after V lost 4 bases and J lost 2 bases. Germline V gene lookup returns CDR1 SQVTM and CDR2 ANQGSEA. This CDR3 has 14 residues. CDR3 sequence reads: CSVVGGSTYNEQFF. CDR3 coding DNA: TGCAGCGTTGTCGGCGGGAGTACCTACAATGAGCAGTTCTTC.

This chain joins TRBV7-3 and TRBJ2-5, with a tentative D call TRBD2 (7 bases). CDR3 length: 15 amino acids. The V gene's germline CDR1 is SGHTA and CDR2 FQGTGA. Trimming took 6 bases from V and 4 from J, leaving 18 bases between them. This CDR3 is CASSLRRGEGETQYF. The CDR3, as DNA: TGTGCCAGCAGTCTTAGAAGGGGGGAGGGAGAGACCCAGTACTTC.

This clone appeared a single time. The chain recombines TRBV6-5 with TRBJ1-6, with no clear D. CDR1 is MNHEY and CDR2 is SVGAGI in the germline V gene. V shed 3 bases and J shed 8 bases, with 8 bases lying between them. The CDR3 is 13 residues long. CDR3 sequence: CASSYVPDSPLHF. For the CDR3, the DNA is TGTGCCAGCAGTTATGTTCCCGATTCACCCCTCCACTTT.

This chain connects TRBV11-1 to TRBJ2-7; D is perhaps TRBD1 (6 bases). Germline CDR1 reads SGHAT; CDR2 reads FQDESV (reference sequence). This CDR3 has 14 residues. V lost 3 bases to trimming and J lost 0 bases, with 9 bases between them. As DNA, the CDR3 is TGTGCCAGCAGCTTTGGGGGCGACTCCTACGAGCAGTACTTC. Protein sequence: CASSFGGDSYEQYF.

This chain connects TRBV6-6 to TRBJ2-7; 7 bases align to TRBD1. V gave up 7 bases and J gave up 2 bases; unmatched junction bases: 8. Per the germline V gene, CDR1 is MNHNY and CDR2 is SVGAGI (reference sequence). CDR3 length: 14 residues. The CDR3 protein is CASTLQGLAYEQYF. CDR3 bases: TGTGCCAGCACCCTACAGGGGTTGGCCTACGAGCAGTACTTC.

This clone was picked up a small number of times. This chain joins TRBV7-9 and TRBJ2-7, with 11 bases that match TRBD1. Germline V gene data show CDR1 as SEHNR and CDR2 as FQNEAQ (reference sequence). The CDR3 contains 16 residues. The ends lost 3 bases at V and 3 bases at J; junction bases unmatched: 7. CDR3 DNA sequence: TGTGCCAGCAGCTTCCTCGGGGACAGGGGGATCTACGAGCAGTACTTC. Translation gives CASSFLGDRGIYEQYF.

The chain links TRBV19 to TRBJ2-3; 7 nucleotides line up with TRBD2. Germline V gene data show CDR1 as LNHDA and CDR2 as SQIVND (reference sequence). V was clipped by 5 bases and J by 3 bases; unmatched bases: 14. This CDR3 has 17 residues. CDR3 protein: CASSPNSLAVKTDTQYF. CDR3 coding DNA: TGTGCCAGTAGTCCAAACTCCCTAGCGGTTAAGACAGATACGCAGTATTTT.

The V gene is TRBV15, the J gene TRBJ2-2; 13 positions agree with TRBD2. Germline loops: CDR1 LNHNV, CDR2 YYDKDF (reference sequence). The CDR3 contains 17 residues. The J segment lost 1 base and the V segment lost 3 bases, leaving 2 bases of the junction unmatched. CDR3 loop: CATSRGTSGMNTGELFF. CDR3 sequence (DNA): TGTGCCACCAGCAGGGGGACTAGCGGGATGAACACCGGGGAGCTGTTTTTT.

The V call is TRBV3-1 (or the pseudogene TRBV3-2), the J call TRBJ2-3; possibly TRBD2 for D (6 bases). The germline V gene encodes CDR1 LGHDT and CDR2 YNNKEL (reference sequence). This CDR3 is built from 15 residues. V was pared by 4 bases and J by 0 bases, with 11 bases between. CDR3: CASSPVRGSTDTQYF. CDR3 DNA sequence: TGTGCCAGCAGCCCCGTCCGGGGGAGCACAGATACGCAGTATTTT.

This chain uses TRBV6-5 with TRBJ1-2; 7 bases are a match to TRBD1. This CDR3 region has 15 residues. V was clipped by 0 bases and J by 4 bases; unmatched bases: 5. Germline CDR1 and CDR2: MNHEY and SVGAGI. The CDR3 sequence is CASSYSSRTGYGYTF. The CDR3 DNA reads TGTGCCAGCAGTTACTCGTCCAGGACAGGCTATGGCTACACCTTC.

CDR3 sequence (DNA): TGTGCCGTGGATCGGACAGGGGCGCGTACTGAAGCTTTCTTT. It yields the protein CAVDRTGARTEAFF. The chain employs TRBV30 and TRBJ1-1, with TRBD1 identical over 9 bases. The V segment lost 8 bases and the J segment 5 bases; nucleotides outside the gene matches: 12. Germline V lookup: CDR1 GTSNPN, CDR2 SVGIG (reference sequence). This CDR3 has 14 residues.